The T cell receptor beta chain under discussion was sequenced for a study of CXCR3-negative and CXCR3-positive naive CD8 T cells. The V gene's germline CDR1 is SGHNT and CDR2 YENEEA. This CDR3 has 13 residues. Note on this clonotype: Its antigen is still unknown.

General study points: Memory CD8+ T cell repertoires were far less diverse than both naive subsets. Compared with CXCR3-negative naive cells, CXCR3-positive naive cells showed more hydrophobic TRB CDR3s.

The TRB cDNA libraries were prepared by 5' RACE with UMI labels. TCRdb reprocessed the 5' RACE reads, keeping one entry per CDR3 protein, no DNA. The sample has about 130,000 distinct CDR3 sequences. Sequenced input: naive CXCR3+ CD8+ T cells from blood. Noted subset: CD45RO-CCR7+CD27+CD95- naive CD8+ T cells expressing CXCR3 (TNR3+). This rearrangement joins TRBV11-3 to TRBJ2-7; with no DNA, the TCRdb D assignment of TRBD1 cannot be verified. The TCR sequence derives from a human donor in good health. Some clones in this sample may be carry-over from other donors' samples. CDR3 residues: CASSPRESDEQYF.